This paragraph reports one T cell receptor (beta chain). The authors' processing: Quantification of nucleated cells was approximated via reference gene primer amplification. Here immunoSEQ multiplex PCR was the method, and the copy in TCRdb shows in-frame clones only, minus some. The DNA was the basis for D and trimming; V, J and clone size are from that table. The sample consists of 75,000 to 80,000 clones, about 85% of them appearing once. This specimen comes from a study of blood T cell repertoires in COVID-19. In the study overall: The origin of the acute and convalescent COVID-19 samples was the United States, Italy and Spain. T cells, B-cell-depleted T cells, or PBMCs supplied cDNA or gDNA.

The CDR3 runs to 15 residues. Germline CDR1 and CDR2: SNHLY and FYNNEI. V lost 4 bases and J 6 bases, leaving 19 bases between the germline ends. This clonotype originated in a human donor in a cohort sampled during active COVID-19. Sequences were obtained from peripheral blood. This chain uses TRBV2 with TRBJ2-7; D perhaps matches TRBD2 (6 bases). CDR3 sequence (DNA): TGTGCCAGCAGTGCATGGGGGAGAACCGGGAGCGAGCAGTACTTC. Protein: CASSAWGRTGSEQYF.